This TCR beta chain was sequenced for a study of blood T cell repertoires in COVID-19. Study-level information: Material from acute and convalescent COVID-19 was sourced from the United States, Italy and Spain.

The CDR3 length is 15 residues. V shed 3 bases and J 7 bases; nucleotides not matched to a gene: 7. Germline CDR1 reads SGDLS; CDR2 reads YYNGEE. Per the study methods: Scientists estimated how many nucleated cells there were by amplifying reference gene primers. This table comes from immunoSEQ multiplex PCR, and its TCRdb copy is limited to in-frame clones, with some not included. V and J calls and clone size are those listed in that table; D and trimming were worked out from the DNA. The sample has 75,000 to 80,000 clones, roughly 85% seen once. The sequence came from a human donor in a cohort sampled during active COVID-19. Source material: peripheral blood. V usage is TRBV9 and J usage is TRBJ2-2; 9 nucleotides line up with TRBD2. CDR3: CASSDTLAGFGELFF. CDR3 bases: TGTGCCAGCAGCGACACGCTAGCGGGGTTCGGGGAGCTGTTTTTT. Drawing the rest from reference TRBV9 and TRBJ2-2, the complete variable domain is DSGVTQTPKHLITATGQRVTLRCSPRSGDLSVYWYQQSLDQGLQFLIQYYNGEERAKGNILERFSAQQFPDLHSELNLSSLELGDSALYFCASSDTLAGFGELFFGEGSRLTVL.